This T cell receptor (beta chain) was sequenced during a study of T cells in Graves' hyperthyroidism and ophthalmopathy. RNA transcripts yielded amplified TCR beta CDR3 regions. A first-round RT-PCR of the TCR CDR3 used the HTBI primer set. Each CDR3 protein gets one entry after TCRdb re-called the multiplex PCR reads with MiXCR. The sample lists roughly 150,000 distinct CDR3 sequences, about a tenth seen once, with over 20% in the top ten. The table lists this clonotype with many counts. The CDR3 is 13 amino acids. Germline loops: CDR1 WSHSY, CDR2 SAAADI. Trimming took 4 bases from V and 7 from J, leaving 14 bases between them. Lactation, pregnancy, other autoimmune disease or uncontrolled infection led to exclusion of patients.

This receptor was obtained from a woman younger than 30 with Graves' hyperthyroidism that later progressed to Graves' ophthalmopathy. This chain joins TRBV10-2 and TRBJ2-7, with D perhaps given as TRBD1 or TRBD2 (5 bases each). The sequenced sample was blood. The CDR3 DNA is TGCGCCAGCAGTGCGGGACCTAATCGGGAGCAGTACTTC. It codes for CASSAGPNREQYF.